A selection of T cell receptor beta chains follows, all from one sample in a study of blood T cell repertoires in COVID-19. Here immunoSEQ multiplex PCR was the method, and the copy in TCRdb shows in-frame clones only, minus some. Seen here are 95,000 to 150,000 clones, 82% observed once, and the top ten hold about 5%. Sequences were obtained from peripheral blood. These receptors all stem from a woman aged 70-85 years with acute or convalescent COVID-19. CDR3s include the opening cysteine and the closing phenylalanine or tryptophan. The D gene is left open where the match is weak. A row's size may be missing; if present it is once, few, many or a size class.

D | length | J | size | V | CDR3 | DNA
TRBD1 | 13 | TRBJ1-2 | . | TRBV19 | CASSIPDRAGYTF | TGTGCCAGTAGTATACCCGACAGGGCTGGCTACACCTTC
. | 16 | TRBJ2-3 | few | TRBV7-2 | CASSLVGVRVGDTQYF | TGTGCCAGCAGCTTAGTCGGGGTGAGGGTAGGAGATACGCAGTATTTT
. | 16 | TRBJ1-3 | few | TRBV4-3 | CASSQEAPGAGNTIYF | TGCGCCAGCAGCCAAGAGGCGCCAGGGGCTGGAAACACCATATATTTT
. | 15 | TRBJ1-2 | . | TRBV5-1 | CASTTTRGGANGYTF | TGCGCCAGCACCACTACACGGGGGGGGGCGAATGGCTACACCTTC
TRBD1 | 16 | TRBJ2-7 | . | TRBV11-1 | CASSLGEDRAIYEQYF | TGTGCCAGCAGCTTAGGGGAGGACAGGGCTATCTACGAGCAGTACTTC
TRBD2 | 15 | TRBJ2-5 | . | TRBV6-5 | CASSYNWAGRGTQYF | TGTGCCAGCAGTTACAATTGGGCGGGGAGGGGGACCCAGTACTTC
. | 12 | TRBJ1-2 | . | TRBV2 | CASSGDTYGYTF | TGTGCCAGCAGTGGGGACACCTATGGCTACACCTTC
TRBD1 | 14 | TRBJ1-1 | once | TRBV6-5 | CASRGDRVGTEAFF | TGTGCCAGCAGAGGAGACAGGGTTGGGACTGAAGCTTTCTTT
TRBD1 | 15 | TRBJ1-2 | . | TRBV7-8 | CASSLADTGGYGYTF | TGTGCCAGCAGCTTAGCGGATACAGGGGGCTATGGCTACACCTTC
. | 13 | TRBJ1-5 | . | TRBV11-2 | CASSFDRNQPQHF | TGTGCCAGCAGTTTCGACAGGAATCAGCCCCAGCATTTT
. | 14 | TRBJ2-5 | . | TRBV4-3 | CASSQDHFQETQYF | TGCGCCAGCAGCCAAGATCACTTCCAAGAGACCCAGTACTTC
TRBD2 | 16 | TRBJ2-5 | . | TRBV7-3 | CASSLISLGSGGTVHF | TGTGCCAGCAGCTTAATCTCTCTCGGAAGCGGGGGCACAGTCCACTTC
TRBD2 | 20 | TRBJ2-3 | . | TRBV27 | CASSLRLAGGLTSSTDTQYF | TGTGCCAGCAGTCTTCGACTAGCGGGGGGCCTCACATCTAGCACAGATACGCAGTATTTT
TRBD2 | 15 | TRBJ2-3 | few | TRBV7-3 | CASSPGTSVLDTQYF | TGTGCCAGCAGCCCCGGGACTAGCGTATTAGATACGCAGTATTTT
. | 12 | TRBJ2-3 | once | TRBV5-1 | CASRGVGTRRHF | TGCGCCAGCAGGGGCGTCGGGACTCGCCGGCATTTT
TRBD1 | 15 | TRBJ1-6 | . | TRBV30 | CAWSVQGRWNSPLHF | TGTGCCTGGAGTGTACAGGGGCGATGGAATTCACCCCTCCACTTT
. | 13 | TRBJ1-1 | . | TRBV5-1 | CASRLTENTEAFF | TGCGCCAGCAGATTAACAGAGAACACTGAAGCTTTCTTT
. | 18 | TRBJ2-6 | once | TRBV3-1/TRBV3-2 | CASSQLPVSRSGANVLTF | TGTGCCAGCAGCCAGTTGCCGGTCTCTCGTTCTGGGGCCAACGTCCTGACTTTC
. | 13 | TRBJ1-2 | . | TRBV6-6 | CASSYSTGEGYTF | TGTGCCAGCAGTTACTCGACGGGGGAAGGCTACACCTTC
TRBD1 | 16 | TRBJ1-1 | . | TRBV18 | CASSPTDRGGNTEAFF | TGTGCCAGCTCACCCACGGACAGGGGAGGGAACACTGAAGCTTTCTTT
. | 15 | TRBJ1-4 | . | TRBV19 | CASKAGAATNEKLFF | TGTGCCAGTAAAGCAGGGGCAGCAACTAATGAAAAACTGTTTTTT
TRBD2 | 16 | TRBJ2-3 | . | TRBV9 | CASSSGLAGDTDTQYF | TGTGCCAGCAGCTCGGGACTAGCGGGGGACACAGATACGCAGTATTTT
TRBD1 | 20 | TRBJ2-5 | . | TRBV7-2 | CASSLALGQGRLLYQETQYF | TGTGCCAGCAGCTTAGCCCTGGGACAGGGGCGCCTACTGTACCAAGAGACCCAGTACTTC
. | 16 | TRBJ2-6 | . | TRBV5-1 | CASSPMGSSGANVLTF | TGCGCCAGCAGCCCAATGGGCAGCTCTGGGGCCAACGTCCTGACTTTC
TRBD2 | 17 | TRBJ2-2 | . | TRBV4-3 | CASSQAPGAGGSGELFF | TGCGCCAGCAGCCAAGCCCCCGGAGCGGGGGGGTCCGGGGAGCTGTTTTTT
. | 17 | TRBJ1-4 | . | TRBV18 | CASSPQSQVGGNEKLFF | TGTGCCAGCTCACCTCAATCCCAGGTTGGAGGTAATGAAAAACTGTTTTTT
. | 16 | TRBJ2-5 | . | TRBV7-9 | CASSLVTGFFRETQYF | TGTGCCAGCAGCTTAGTTACAGGGTTTTTTAGAGAGACCCAGTACTTC
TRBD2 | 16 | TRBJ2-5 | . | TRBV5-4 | CASSGTSGGPQETQYF | TGTGCCAGCAGCGGCACTAGCGGGGGGCCGCAAGAGACCCAGTACTTC
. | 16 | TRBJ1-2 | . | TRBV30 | CAWSTYQRQVVYGYTF | TGTGCCTGGAGTACATATCAAAGACAGGTAGTCTATGGCTACACCTTC